A single count supports the clone carrying this T cell receptor (beta chain). Antigen: not known. The data were obtained in a study of vaccination and CD4 T cells after COVID-19. Cultured CD4+ T cell DNA underwent sequencing with the Oncomine TCR Beta short-read assay. TCRdb ran MiXCR on the PCR reads and lists one entry per CDR3 protein. The sample holds roughly 9,300 distinct CDR3 sequences; approximately 59% are singletons and the top ten take 15% to 20%. Sample treatment: approximately nine-day PBMC culture with coronavirus spike peptide pools or control peptides (ViraFEST assay). In the ViraFEST assay, peptide-pool expansion preceded TCR sequencing of expanded clonotypes. V was cut by 6 bases and J by 7 bases, with 16 bases left in between. The CDR3 spans 14 residues. CDR1 is DFQATT, CDR2 SNEGSKA, per germline (reference sequence).

Sequenced: CD4+ T cells from blood, cultured in vitro. The chain has TRBV20-1 and TRBJ1-6, with a weak D call TRBD1 (6 bases). The source is a human donor who had recovered from COVID-19. The CDR3 DNA reads TGCAGTGCACAACTTGCAGGGGCGAATTCACCCCTCCACTTT. Protein: CSAQLAGANSPLHF.